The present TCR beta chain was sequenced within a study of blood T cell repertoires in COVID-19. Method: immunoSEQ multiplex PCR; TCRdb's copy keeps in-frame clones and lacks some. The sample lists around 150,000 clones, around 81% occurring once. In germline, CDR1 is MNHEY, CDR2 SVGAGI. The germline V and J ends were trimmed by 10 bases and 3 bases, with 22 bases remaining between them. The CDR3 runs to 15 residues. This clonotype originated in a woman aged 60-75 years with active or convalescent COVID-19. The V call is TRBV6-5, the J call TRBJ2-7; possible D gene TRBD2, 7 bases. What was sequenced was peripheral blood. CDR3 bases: TGTGCCACGTTGGGAGGCAGGGGACTATTCTACGAGCAGTACGTC. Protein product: CATLGGRGLFYEQYV.